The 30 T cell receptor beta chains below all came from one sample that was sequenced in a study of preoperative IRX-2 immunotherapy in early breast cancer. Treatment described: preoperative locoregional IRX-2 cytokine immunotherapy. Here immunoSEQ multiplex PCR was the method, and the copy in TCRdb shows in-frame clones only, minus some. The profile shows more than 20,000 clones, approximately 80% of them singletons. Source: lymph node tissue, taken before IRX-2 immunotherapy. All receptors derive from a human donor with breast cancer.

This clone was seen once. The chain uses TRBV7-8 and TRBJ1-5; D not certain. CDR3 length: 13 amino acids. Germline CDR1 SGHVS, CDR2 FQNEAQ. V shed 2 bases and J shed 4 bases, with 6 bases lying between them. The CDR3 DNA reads TGTGCCAGCAGCTTACGAAATAATCAGCCCCAGCATTTT. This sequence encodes CASSLRNNQPQHF.

CDR3 amino acids: CASSWGQGFQPQHF. DNA for the CDR3: TGTGCCAGCAGCTGGGGACAGGGATTTCAGCCCCAGCATTTT. J is TRBJ1-5 and V is TRBV11-3; 9 nucleotides align to TRBD1. The CDR3 is 14 residues long. The germline gives CDR1 SGHNT, CDR2 YENEEA. The V segment lost 4 bases and the J segment 6 bases; nucleotides outside the gene matches: 4.

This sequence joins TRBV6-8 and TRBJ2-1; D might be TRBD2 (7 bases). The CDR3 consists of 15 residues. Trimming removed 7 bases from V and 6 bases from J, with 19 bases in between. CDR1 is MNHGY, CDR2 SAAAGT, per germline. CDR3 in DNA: TGTGCCAGCACCCCAGTAAGGCGGGGGCCCAATGAGCAGTTCTTC. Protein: CASTPVRRGPNEQFF.

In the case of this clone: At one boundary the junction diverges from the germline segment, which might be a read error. The CDR3 region has the DNA TGTGCCATCAGTCTGACTAGACTCGACTCTAGCTCTGGAAACACCATATATTTT. Translated: CAISLTRLDSSSGNTIYF. The chain uses TRBV6-8 and TRBJ1-3; the D is unclear. Looked up from germline, CDR1 is MNHGY and CDR2 is SAAAGT. The CDR3 has 18 amino acids.

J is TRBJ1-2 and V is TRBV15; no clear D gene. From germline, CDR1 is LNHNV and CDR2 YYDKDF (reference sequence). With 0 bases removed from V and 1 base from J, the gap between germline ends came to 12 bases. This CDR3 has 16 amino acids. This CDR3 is CATSRDRGHVNYGYTF. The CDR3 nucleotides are TGTGCCACCAGCAGAGATCGTGGGCACGTTAACTATGGCTACACCTTC.

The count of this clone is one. DNA of the CDR3: TGTGCCAGCAGCTTGCGCTCTAGTGGGGGAAACTCACCCCTCCACTTT. Amino acids: CASSLRSSGGNSPLHF. The chain is built from TRBV11-3 and TRBJ1-6; D is possibly TRBD1 (5 bases). Germline V gene data show CDR1 as SGHNT and CDR2 as YENEEA. This CDR3 region has 16 residues. The germline V and J ends were trimmed by 3 bases and 10 bases, with 19 bases remaining between them. Filled out from reference TRBV11-3 and TRBJ1-6, the complete variable domain reads EAGVVQSPRYKIIEKKQPVAFWCNPISGHNTLYWYLQNLGQGPELLIRYENEEAVDDSQLPKDRFSAERLKGVDSTLKIQPAELGDSAVYLCASSLRSSGGNSPLHFGNGTRLTVT.

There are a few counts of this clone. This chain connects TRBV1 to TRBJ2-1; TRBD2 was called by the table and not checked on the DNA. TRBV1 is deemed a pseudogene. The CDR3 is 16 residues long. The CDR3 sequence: CASSGMEVTGYNEQFF. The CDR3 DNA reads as TGCGCCAGCAGCGGCATGGAGGTAACGGGCTACAATGAGCAGTTCTTC.

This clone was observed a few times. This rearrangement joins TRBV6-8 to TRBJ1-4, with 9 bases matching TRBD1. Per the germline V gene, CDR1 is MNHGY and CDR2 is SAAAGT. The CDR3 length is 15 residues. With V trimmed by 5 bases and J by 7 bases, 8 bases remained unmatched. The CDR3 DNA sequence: TGTGCCAGCAGTGTGCTGGGACAGGGTAGTGAAAAACTGTTTTTT. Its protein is CASSVLGQGSEKLFF.

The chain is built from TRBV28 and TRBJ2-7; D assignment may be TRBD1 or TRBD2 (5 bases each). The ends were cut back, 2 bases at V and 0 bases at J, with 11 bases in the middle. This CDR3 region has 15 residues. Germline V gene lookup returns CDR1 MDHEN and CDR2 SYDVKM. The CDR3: CASSLPGTFSYEQYF. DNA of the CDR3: TGTGCCAGCAGTTTACCGGGGACCTTCTCCTACGAGCAGTACTTC.

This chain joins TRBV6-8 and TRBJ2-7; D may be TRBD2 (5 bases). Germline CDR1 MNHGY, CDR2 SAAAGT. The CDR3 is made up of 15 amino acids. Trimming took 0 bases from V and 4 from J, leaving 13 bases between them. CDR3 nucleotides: TGTGCCAGCAGTTACTCGAGCGGAGGAGAATACGAGCAGTACTTC. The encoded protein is CASSYSSGGEYEQYF.

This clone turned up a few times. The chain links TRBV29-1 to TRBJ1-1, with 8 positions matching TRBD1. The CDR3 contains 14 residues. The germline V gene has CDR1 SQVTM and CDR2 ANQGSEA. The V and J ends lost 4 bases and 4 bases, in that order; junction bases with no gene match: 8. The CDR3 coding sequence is TGCAGCGTTGGCCAACAGGGGGATGGCACTGAAGCTTTCTTT. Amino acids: CSVGQQGDGTEAFF.

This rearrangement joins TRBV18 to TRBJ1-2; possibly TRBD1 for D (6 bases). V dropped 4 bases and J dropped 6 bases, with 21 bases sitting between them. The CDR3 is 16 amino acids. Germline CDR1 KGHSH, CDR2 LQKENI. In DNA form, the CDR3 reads TGTGCCAGCTCACTCGACCAAGGAGCAGGGGACAATGGCTACACCTTC. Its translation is CASSLDQGAGDNGYTF.

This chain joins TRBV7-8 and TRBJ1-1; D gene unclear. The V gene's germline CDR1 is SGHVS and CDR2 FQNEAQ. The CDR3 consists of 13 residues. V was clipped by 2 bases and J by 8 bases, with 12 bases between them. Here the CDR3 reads CASSLSEFTEAFF. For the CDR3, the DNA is TGTGCCAGCAGCTTATCTGAGTTTACGGAAGCTTTCTTT.

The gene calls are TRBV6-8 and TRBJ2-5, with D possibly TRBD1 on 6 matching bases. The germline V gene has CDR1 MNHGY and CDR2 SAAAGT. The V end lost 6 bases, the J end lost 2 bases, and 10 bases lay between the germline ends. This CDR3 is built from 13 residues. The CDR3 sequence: CASSPGVQETQYF. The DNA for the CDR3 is TGTGCCAGCAGCCCAGGGGTACAAGAGACCCAGTACTTC.

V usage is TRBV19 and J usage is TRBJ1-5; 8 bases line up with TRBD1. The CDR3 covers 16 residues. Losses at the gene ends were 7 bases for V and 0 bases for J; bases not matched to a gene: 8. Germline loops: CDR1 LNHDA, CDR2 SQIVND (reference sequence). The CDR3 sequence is CASKPGQGHSNQPQHF. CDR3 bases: TGTGCCAGTAAACCCGGACAGGGTCATAGCAATCAGCCCCAGCATTTT.

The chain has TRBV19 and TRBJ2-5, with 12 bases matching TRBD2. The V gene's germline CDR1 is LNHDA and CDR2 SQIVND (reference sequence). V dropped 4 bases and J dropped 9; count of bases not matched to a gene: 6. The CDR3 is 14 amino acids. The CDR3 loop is CASSTRTSGEAQYF. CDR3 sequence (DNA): TGTGCCAGTAGTACTCGGACTAGCGGGGAGGCCCAGTACTTC.

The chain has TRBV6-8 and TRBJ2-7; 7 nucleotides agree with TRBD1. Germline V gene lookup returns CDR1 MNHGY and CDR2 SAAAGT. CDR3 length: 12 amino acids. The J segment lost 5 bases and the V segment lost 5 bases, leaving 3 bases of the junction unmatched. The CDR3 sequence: CASSLQGNEQYF. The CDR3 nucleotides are TGTGCCAGCAGTCTACAGGGGAACGAGCAGTACTTC.

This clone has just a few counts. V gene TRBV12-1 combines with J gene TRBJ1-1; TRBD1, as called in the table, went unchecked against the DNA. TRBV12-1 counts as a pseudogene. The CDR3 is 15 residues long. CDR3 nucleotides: TGTGCCAGCAGCTACCCACGGACAGGGGCAGGTGAAGCTTTCTTT. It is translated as CASSYPRTGAGEAFF.

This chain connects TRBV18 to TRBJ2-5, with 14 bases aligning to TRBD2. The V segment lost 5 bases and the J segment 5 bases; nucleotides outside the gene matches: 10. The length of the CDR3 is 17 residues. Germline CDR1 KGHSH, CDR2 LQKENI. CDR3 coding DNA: TGTGCCAGCTCAACATGGACTAGCGGGGGGCCGAAGGAGACCCAGTACTTC. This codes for CASSTWTSGGPKETQYF.

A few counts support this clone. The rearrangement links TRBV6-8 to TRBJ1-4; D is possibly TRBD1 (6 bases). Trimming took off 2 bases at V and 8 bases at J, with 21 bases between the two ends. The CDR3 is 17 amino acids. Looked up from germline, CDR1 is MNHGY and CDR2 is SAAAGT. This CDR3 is CASSYTHIQGRREKLFF. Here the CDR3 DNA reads TGTGCCAGCAGTTACACTCACATACAGGGTAGGAGGGAAAAACTGTTTTTT.

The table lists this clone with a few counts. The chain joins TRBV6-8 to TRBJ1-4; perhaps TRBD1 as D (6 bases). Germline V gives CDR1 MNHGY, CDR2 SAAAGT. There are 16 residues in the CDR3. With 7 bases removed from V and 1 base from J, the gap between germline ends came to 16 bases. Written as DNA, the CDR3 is TGTGCCAGCATGAAGTCCAGGGGTGGAACTAATGAAAAACTGTTTTTT. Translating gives CASMKSRGGTNEKLFF.

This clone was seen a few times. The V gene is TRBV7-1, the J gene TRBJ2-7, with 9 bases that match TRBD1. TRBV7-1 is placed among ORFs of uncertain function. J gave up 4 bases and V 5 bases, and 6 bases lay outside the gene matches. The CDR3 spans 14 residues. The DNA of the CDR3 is TGTGCCAGCAGCCAGGGACAGGGTATTTACGAGCAGTACTTC. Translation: CASSQGQGIYEQYF.

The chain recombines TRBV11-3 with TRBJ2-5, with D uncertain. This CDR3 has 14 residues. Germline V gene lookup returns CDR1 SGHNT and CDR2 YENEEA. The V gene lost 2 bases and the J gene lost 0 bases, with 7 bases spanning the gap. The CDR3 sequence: CASSLLLYQETQYF. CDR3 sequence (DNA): TGTGCCAGCAGCTTACTTCTGTACCAAGAGACCCAGTACTTC.

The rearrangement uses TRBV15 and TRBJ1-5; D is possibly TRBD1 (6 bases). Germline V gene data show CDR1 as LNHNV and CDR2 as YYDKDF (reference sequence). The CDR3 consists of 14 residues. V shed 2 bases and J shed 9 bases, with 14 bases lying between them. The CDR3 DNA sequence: TGTGCCACCAGCAGATCGTTGGGGGGCCTGCCCCAGCATTTT. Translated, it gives CATSRSLGGLPQHF. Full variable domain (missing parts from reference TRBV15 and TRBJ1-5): DAMVIQNPRYQVTQFGKPVTLSCSQTLNHNVMYWYQQKSSQAPKLLFHYYDKDFNNEADTPDNFQSRRPNTSFCFLDIRSPGLGDTAMYLCATSRSLGGLPQHFGDGTRLSIL.

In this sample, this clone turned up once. CDR3 residues: CASSLASDTSEQYF. The CDR3 DNA reads as TGCGCCAGCAGCTTGGCATCAGACACCTCCGAGCAGTACTTC. The rearrangement uses TRBV5-1 and TRBJ2-7; D remains ambiguous. V was clipped by 0 bases and J by 6 bases, with 13 bases between them. This CDR3 spans 14 amino acids. Germline loops: CDR1 SGHRS, CDR2 YFSETQ.

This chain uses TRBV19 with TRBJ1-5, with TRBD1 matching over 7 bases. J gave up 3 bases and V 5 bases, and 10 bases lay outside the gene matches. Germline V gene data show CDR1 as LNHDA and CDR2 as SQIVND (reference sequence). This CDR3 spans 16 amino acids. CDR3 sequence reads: CASSPFQGGDNQPQHF. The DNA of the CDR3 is TGTGCCAGTAGTCCATTCCAGGGGGGGGACAATCAGCCCCAGCATTTT.

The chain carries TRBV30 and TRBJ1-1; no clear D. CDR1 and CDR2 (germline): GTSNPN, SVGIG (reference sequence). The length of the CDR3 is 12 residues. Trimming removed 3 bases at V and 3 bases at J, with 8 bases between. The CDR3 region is CAWSQEDTEAFF. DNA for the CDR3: TGTGCCTGGAGCCAGGAAGACACTGAAGCTTTCTTT.

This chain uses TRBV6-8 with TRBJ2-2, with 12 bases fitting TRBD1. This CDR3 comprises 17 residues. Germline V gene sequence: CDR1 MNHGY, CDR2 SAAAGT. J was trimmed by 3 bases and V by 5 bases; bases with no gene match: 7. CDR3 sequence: CASSPGQGAPDTGELFF. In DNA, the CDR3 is TGTGCCAGCAGTCCGGGACAGGGGGCTCCGGACACCGGGGAGCTGTTTTTT.

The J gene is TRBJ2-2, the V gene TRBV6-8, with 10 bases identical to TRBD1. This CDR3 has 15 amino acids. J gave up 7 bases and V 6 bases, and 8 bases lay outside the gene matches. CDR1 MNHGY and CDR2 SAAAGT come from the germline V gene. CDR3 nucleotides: TGTGCCAGCAGGGGCGACAGGGGGCTGTACGGGGAGCTGTTTTTT. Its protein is CASRGDRGLYGELFF.

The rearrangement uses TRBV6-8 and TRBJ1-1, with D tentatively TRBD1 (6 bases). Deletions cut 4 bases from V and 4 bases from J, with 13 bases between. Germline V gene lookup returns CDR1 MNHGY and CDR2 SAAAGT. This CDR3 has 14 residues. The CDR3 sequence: CASSSTGRATEAFF. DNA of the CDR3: TGTGCCAGCAGTTCGACAGGTAGAGCCACTGAAGCTTTCTTT.